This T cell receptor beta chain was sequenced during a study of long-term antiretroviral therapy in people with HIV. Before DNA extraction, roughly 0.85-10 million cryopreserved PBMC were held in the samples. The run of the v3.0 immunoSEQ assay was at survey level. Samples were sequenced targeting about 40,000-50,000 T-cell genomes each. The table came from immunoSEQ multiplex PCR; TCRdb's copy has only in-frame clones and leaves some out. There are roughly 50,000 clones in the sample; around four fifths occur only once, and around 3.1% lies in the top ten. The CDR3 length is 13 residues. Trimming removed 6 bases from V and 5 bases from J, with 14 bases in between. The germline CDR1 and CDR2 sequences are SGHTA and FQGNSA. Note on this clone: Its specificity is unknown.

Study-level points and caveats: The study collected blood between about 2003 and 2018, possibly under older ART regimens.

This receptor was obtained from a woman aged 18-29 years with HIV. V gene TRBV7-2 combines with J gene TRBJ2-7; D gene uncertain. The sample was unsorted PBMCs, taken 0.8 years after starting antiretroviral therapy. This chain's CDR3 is CASSSGSSNEQYF. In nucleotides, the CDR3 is TGTGCCAGCAGTTCCGGGTCCTCAAACGAGCAGTACTTC.